This T cell receptor beta chain comes out of a study of tumor-infiltrating lymphocytes in primary liver carcinoma. About the study: Male and female patients aged 30 to 69 years made up the cohort.

Constant-region priming of around 500 ng total RNA yielded TCR beta cDNA. Libraries covering TCR beta were generated through three nested multiplex PCR rounds (using a slightly modified ARM-PCR). Each of the first two PCR rounds ran around 10 cycles with TRBV1-TRBV30 forward and C-beta reverse primers. A single record per CDR3 protein comes from TCRdb applying MiXCR to the multiplex PCR reads. The data hold around 88,000 distinct CDR3 sequences, with around 68% observed a single time. Total RNA and DNA came together from roughly 20-30 mg of bulk tissue without cell sorting. CDR1 is MNHEY and CDR2 is SVGEGT in the germline V gene. This CDR3 spans 16 amino acids.

Source material: tumor-adjacent normal liver tissue. The chain has TRBV6-2 or TRBV6-3 and TRBJ2-1, with 8 bases that match TRBD2. The receptor was isolated from a man aged 40-49 years with primary liver carcinoma and hepatitis B virus infection. This CDR3 reads CTSSITGGVFFNEQFF. The CDR3 DNA reads as TGTACAAGCAGTATAACGGGAGGGGTTTTCTTTAATGAGCAGTTCTTC.